This T cell receptor (beta chain) stems from a study of identical twins. This clonotype was seen repeatedly, ten times or more. TCRdb re-called the 5' RACE reads through MiXCR, storing one row per CDR3 protein. The sample lists roughly 470,000 distinct CDR3 sequences; over 11% were seen once. These data also formed part of another study, on yellow fever vaccine responses in identical twins.

Sequencing was carried out using CD4+ T cells sorted from blood. This clonotype was sampled from a woman between 18 and 29 years old in good health.

The CDR3 DNA sequence: TGCAGCGTCACCGGGACAGGGCCAGATACGCAGTATTTT. It specifies CSVTGTGPDTQYF. The V gene is TRBV29-1, the J gene TRBJ2-3, with 9 bases fitting TRBD1. The CDR3 runs 13 residues. The trim removed 6 bases at V and 4 bases at J, leaving 5 bases unmatched. Per germline, CDR1 SQVTM and CDR2 ANQGSEA.